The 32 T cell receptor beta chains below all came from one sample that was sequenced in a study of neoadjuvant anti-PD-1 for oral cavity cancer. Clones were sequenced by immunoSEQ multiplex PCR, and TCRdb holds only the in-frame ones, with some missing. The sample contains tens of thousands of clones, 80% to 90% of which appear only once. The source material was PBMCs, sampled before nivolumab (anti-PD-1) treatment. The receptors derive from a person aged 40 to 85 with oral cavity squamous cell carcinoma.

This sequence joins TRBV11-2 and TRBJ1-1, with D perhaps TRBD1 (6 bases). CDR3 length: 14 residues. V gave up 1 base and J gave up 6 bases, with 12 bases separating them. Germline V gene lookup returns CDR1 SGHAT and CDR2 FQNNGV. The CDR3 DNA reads TGTGCCAGCAGCTTAGTTTCGAGGGGGGCTGAAGCTTTCTTT. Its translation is CASSLVSRGAEAFF. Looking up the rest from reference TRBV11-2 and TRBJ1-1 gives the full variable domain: EAGVAQSPRYKIIEKRQSVAFWCNPISGHATLYWYQQILGQGPKLLIQFQNNGVVDDSQLPKDRFSAERLKGVDSTLKIQPAKLEDSAVYLCASSLVSRGAEAFFGQGTRLTVV.

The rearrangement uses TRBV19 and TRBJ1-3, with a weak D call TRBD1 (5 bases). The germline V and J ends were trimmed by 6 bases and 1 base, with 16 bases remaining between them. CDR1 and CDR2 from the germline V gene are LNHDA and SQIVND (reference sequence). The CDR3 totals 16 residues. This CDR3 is CASRINQGESGNTIYF. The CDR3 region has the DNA TGTGCCAGTAGGATCAATCAGGGAGAGTCTGGAAACACCATATATTTT.

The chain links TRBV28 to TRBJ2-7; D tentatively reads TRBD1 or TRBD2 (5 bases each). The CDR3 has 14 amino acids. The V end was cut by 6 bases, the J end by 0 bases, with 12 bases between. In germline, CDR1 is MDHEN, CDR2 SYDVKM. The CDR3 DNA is TGTGCCAGCAGAGCCGGGACGGCCTCCTACGAGCAGTACTTC. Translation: CASRAGTASYEQYF.

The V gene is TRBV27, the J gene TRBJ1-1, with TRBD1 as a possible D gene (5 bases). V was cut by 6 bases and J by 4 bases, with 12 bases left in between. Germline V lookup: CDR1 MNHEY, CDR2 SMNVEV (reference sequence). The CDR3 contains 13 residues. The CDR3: CASSPKRGTEAFF. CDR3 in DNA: TGTGCCAGCAGCCCTAAGAGGGGCACTGAAGCTTTCTTT.

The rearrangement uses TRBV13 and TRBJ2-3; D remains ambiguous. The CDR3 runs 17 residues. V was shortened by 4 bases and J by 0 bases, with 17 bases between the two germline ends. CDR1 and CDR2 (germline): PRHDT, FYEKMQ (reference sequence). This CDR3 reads CASSSGWGSTSTDTQYF. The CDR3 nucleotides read TGTGCCAGCAGCTCTGGGTGGGGATCTACTAGCACAGATACGCAGTATTTT.

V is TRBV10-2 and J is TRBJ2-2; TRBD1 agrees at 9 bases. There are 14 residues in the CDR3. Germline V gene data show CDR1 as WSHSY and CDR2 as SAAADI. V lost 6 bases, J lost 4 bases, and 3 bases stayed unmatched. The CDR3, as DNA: TGCGCCAGCAGGGGACAGGGACTCACCGGGGAGCTGTTTTTT. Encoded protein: CASRGQGLTGELFF.

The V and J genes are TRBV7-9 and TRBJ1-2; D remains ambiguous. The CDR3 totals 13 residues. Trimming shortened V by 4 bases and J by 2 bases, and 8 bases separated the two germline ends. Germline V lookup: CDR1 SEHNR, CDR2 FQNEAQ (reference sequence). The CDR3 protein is CASSSDGNYGYTF. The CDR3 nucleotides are TGTGCCAGCAGCTCGGACGGAAACTATGGCTACACCTTC.

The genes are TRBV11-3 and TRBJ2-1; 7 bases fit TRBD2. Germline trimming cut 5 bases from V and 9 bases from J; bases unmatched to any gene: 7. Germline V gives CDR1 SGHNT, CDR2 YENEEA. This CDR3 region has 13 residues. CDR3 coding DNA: TGTGCCAGCAGCGGGAGGGCGACCACTGAGCAGTTCTTC. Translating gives CASSGRATTEQFF.

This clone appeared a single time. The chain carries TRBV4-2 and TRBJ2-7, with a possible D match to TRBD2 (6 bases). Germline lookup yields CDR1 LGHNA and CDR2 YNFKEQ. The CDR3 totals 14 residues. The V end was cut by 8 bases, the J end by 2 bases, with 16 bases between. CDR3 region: CASSDWGRPYEQYF. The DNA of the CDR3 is TGTGCCAGCTCAGATTGGGGGAGGCCCTACGAGCAGTACTTC.

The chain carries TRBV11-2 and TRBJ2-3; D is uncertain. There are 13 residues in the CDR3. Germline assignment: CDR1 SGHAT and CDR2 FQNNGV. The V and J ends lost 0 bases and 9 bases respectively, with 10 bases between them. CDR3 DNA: TGTGCCAGCAGCTTAGAAAGGTCTCAGACGCAGTATTTT. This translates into CASSLERSQTQYF.

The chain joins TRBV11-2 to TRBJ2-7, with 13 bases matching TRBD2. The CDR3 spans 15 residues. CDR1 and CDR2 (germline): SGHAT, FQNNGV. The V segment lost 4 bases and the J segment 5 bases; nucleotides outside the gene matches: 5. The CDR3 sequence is CASSWTSGRFDEQYF. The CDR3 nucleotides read TGTGCCAGCAGCTGGACTAGCGGGAGATTTGACGAGCAGTACTTC. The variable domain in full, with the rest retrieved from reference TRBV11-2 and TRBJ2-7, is EAGVAQSPRYKIIEKRQSVAFWCNPISGHATLYWYQQILGQGPKLLIQFQNNGVVDDSQLPKDRFSAERLKGVDSTLKIQPAKLEDSAVYLCASSWTSGRFDEQYFGPGTRLTVT.

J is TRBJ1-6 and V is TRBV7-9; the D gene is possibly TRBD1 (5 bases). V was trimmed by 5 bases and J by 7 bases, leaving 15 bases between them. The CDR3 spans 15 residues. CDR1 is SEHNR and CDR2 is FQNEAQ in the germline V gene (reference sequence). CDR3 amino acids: CASSARGATNSPLHF. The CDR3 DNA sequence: TGTGCCAGCAGCGCTAGGGGAGCAACGAATTCACCCCTCCACTTT.

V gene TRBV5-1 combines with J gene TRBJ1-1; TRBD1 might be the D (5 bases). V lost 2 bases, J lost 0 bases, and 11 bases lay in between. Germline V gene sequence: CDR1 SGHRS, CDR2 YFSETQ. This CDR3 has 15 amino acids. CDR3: CASSLQTDLNTEAFF. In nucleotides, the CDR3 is TGCGCCAGCAGCTTACAGACAGACCTGAACACTGAAGCTTTCTTT.

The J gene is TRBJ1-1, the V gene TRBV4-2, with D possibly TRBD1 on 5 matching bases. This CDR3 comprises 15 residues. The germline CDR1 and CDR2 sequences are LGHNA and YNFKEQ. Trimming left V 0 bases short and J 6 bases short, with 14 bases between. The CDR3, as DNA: TGTGCCAGCAGCCAAGAACTGCCCAGGGTATCTGAAGCTTTCTTT. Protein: CASSQELPRVSEAFF.

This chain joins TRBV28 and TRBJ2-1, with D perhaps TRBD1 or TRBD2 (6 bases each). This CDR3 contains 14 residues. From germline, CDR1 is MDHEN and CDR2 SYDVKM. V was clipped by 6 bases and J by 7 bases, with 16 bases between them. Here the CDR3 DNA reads TGTGCCAGCAGATCCAGGAGGGGGACAAATGAGCAGTTCTTC. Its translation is CASRSRRGTNEQFF.

The CDR3 DNA sequence: TGTGCCAGCACCGCGAGGCGCACAGATACGCAGTATTTT. The encoded protein is CASTARRTDTQYF. This sequence joins TRBV6-6 and TRBJ2-3; no reliable D call. Per the germline V gene, CDR1 is MNHNY and CDR2 is SVGAGI (reference sequence). Trimming took off 7 bases at V and 1 base at J, with 9 bases between the two ends. This CDR3 has 13 residues.

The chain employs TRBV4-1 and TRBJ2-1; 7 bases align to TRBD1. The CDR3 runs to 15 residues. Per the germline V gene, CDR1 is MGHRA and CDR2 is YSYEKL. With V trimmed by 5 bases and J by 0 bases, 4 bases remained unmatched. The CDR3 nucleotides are TGCGCCAGCAGCTCGGGACAGAGCTCCTACAATGAGCAGTTCTTC. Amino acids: CASSSGQSSYNEQFF.

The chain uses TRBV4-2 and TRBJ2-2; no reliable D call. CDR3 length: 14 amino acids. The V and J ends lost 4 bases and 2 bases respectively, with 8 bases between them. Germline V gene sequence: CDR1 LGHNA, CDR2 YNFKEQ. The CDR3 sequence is CASSPRLNTGELFF. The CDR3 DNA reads TGTGCCAGCAGCCCTAGACTCAACACCGGGGAGCTGTTTTTT.

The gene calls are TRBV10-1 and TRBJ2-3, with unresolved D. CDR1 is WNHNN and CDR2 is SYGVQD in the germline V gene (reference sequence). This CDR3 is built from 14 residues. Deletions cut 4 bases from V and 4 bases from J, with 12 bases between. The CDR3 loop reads CASSAGQSPDTQYF. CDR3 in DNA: TGCGCCAGCAGTGCCGGCCAGTCTCCAGATACGCAGTATTTT.

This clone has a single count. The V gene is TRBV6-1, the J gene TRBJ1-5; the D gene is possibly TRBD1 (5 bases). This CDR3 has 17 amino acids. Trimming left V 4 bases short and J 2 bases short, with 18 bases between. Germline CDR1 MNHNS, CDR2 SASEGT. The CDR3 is CASSVRVVGVGNQPQHF. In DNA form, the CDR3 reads TGTGCCAGCAGTGTACGGGTCGTGGGGGTCGGCAATCAGCCCCAGCATTTT.

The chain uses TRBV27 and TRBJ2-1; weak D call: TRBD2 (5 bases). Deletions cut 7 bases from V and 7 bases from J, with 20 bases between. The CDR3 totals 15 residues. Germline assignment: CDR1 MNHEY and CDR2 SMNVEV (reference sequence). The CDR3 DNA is TGTGCCAGCACGCTCTACGCGGGCCGATATAATGAGCAGTTCTTC. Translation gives CASTLYAGRYNEQFF.

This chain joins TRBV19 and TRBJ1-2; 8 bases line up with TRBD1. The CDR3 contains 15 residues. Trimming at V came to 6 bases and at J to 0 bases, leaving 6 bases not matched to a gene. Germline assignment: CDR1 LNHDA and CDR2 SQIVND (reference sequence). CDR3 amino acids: CASRGRDRPNYGYTF. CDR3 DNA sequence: TGTGCCAGTAGGGGCCGGGACAGGCCTAACTATGGCTACACCTTC.

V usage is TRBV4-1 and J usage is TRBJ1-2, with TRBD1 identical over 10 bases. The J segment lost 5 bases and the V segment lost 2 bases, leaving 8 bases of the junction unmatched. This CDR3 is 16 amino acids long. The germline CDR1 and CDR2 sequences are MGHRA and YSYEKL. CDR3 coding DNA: TGCGCCAGCAGCCAAAACCCGGGACAGGGGTCTTATGGCTACACCTTC. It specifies CASSQNPGQGSYGYTF.

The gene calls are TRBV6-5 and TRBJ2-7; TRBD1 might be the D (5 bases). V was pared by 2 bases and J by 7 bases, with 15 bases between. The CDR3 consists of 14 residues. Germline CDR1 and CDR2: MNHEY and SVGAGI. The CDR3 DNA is TGTGCCAGCAGTTACACGAATGACAGACGGGAGCAGTACTTC. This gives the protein CASSYTNDRREQYF.

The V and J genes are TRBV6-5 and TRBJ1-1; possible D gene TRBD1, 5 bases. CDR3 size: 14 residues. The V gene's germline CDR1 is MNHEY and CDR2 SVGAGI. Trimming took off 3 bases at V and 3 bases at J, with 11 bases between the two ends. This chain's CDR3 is CASSYFQGHTEAFF. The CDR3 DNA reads TGTGCCAGCAGTTATTTCCAGGGACACACTGAAGCTTTCTTT.

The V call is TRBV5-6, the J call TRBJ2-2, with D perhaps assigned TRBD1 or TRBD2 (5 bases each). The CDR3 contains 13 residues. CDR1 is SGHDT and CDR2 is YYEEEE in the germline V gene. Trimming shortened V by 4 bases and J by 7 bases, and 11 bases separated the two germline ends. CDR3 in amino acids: CASSPGTIGELFF. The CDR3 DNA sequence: TGTGCCAGCAGCCCTGGGACGATCGGGGAGCTGTTTTTT.

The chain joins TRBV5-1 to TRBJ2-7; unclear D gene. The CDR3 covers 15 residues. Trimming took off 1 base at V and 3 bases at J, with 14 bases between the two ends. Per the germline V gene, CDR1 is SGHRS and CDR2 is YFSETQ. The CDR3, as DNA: TGCGCCAGCAGCTTGACATTCCCTTCGATCTACGAGCAGTACTTC. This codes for CASSLTFPSIYEQYF.

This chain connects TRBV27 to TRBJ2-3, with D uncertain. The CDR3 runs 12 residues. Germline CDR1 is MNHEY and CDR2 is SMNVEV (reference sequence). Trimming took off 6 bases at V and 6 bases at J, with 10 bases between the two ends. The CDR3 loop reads CASSPKSDTQYF. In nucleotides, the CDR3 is TGTGCCAGCAGCCCTAAGTCGGATACGCAGTATTTT.

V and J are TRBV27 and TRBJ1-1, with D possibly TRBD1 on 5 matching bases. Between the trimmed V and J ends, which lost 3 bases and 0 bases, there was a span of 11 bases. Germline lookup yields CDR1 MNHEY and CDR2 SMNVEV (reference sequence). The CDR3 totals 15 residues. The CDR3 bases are TGTGCCAGCAGTTTCGTGGGGCGGGTGAACACTGAAGCTTTCTTT. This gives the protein CASSFVGRVNTEAFF.

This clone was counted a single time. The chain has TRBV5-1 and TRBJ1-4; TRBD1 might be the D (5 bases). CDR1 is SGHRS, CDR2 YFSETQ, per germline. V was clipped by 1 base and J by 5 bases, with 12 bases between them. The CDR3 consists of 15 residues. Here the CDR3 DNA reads TGCGCCAGCAGCTTGAGGACACCTCGAAATGAAAAACTGTTTTTT. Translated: CASSLRTPRNEKLFF.

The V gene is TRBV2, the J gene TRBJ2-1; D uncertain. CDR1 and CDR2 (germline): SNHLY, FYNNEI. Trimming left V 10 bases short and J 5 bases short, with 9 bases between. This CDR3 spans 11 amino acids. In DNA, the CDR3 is TGTGCCACCTCTCCTGACAATGAGCAGTTCTTC. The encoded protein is CATSPDNEQFF.

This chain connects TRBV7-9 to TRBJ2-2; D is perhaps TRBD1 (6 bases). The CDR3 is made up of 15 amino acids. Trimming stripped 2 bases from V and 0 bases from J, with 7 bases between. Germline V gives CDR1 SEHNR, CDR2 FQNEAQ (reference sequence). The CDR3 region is CASSLSGANTGELFF. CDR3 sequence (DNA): TGTGCCAGCAGCTTATCAGGGGCGAACACCGGGGAGCTGTTTTTT. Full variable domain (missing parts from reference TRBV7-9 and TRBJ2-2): DTGVSQNPRHKITKRGQNVTFRCDPISEHNRLYWYRQTLGQGPEFLTYFQNEAQLEKSRLLSDRFSAERPKGSFSTLEIQRTEQGDSAMYLCASSLSGANTGELFFGEGSRLTVL.